This entry lists 2 T cell receptor beta chains sequenced from one sample in a study of T-cell reconstitution after alpha-beta-depleted transplantation in children (dated by TCRdb to about 2016). Library construction relied on PCR. Sequencing was carried out with an Illumina HiSeq 2500. TCR libraries were prepared with molecular barcoding, using unique molecular identifiers to normalize TCRbeta repertoire quantification. In-frame beta chains were kept once TCRdb had trimmed the public reads at Q25 with fastp and called clones with MiXCR. Each entry is one CDR3 protein sequence, shown with its most common DNA and genes. This sample gives roughly 570,000 distinct CDR3 sequences in total; around 27% of them show up just once. About 35% of the sample rests with the top ten. This sample's treatment or condition label indicates: allogeneic hematopoietic cell transplantation with graft depleted of TCRalphabeta T cells and CD19 B cells.

The sequenced sample was PBMCs, obtained before TCRalphabeta/CD19-depleted stem cell transplant. These TCRs come from a boy less than two years old with Wiskott-Aldrich syndrome, due to receive a stem cell transplant.

V is TRBV21-1 and J is TRBJ1-6; the table calls TRBD1, which could not be checked here. TRBV21-1 is classified as a pseudogene. This CDR3 is built from 18 residues. CDR3 amino acids: CASSNRDAQSSYNSPLHF. The DNA for the CDR3 is TGTGCCAGCAGCAACCGGGACGCGCAAAGCTCCTATAATTCACCCCTCCACTTT.

This clonotype has only a few counts. The CDR3 DNA reads TGCAGTGCTCGACCTACCTCCCTAGAGACCCAGTACTTC. It is translated as CSARPTSLETQYF. This chain joins TRBV20-1 and TRBJ2-5; no definite D call. The CDR3 length is 13 residues. Deletions cut 5 bases from V and 4 bases from J, with 14 bases between. Per the germline V gene, CDR1 is DFQATT and CDR2 is SNEGSKA (reference sequence).